The entry below gives a single TCR beta chain sequence along with its context. This clonotype was recorded at least ten times. The antigen it recognizes is unknown. No qualities accompany the bases; no much larger clone lies one base away. The data stem from a study of T cells after yellow fever vaccination (dated by TCRdb to between 2019 and 2020). Describing the broader study: The SMART-Seq v4 Ultra Low Input RNA kit was used to prepare libraries from fractions with low cell numbers. Blood was drawn at multiple timepoints before and after primary and secondary immunization, with bulk PBMC replicates and cell subsets isolated. To track T-cell clones before and after primary and booster YFV17D yellow fever vaccination, bulk TCR alpha and beta repertoires were sequenced longitudinally. The cohort comprised two healthy male donors, one aged 18 to 30 and one aged 30 to 40 years.

Results and caveats for the whole study, not just this receptor: The study included only two donors, which limits how far the findings can be generalized. After the booster, most clones that had expanded after primary vaccination were detected again (around 97% of CD4 and around 88% of CD8), suggesting broad maintenance of memory. The secondary T-cell response was weaker than the primary response but faster, peaking on day 5 instead of day 15. FACS-sorted repertoires could contain abundant contaminating clonotypes from the bulk population, so computational filtering was required. A small share of clonotypes occurred in both CD4 and CD8 compartments, likely arising from convergent recombination.

The sample's treatment or condition label, in plain terms: live attenuated yellow fever vaccine strain. A standard Ficoll-Paque protocol was used to isolate PBMCs from peripheral blood. Dynabeads CD4 and CD8 positive selection kits were used to isolate CD4 and CD8 T-cell fractions. TriZol was used to extract RNA from bulk PBMCs, CD4 and CD8 fractions, and dextramer-positive and dextramer-negative fractions. Including cysteine and phenylalanine, the CDR3 has 15 amino acids. Solely the CDR3 DNA is kept, with 45 bases framed from the first base. The germline V gene supplies CDR1 SGHVS and CDR2 FQNEAQ. V drops 3 bases and J drops 8 bases, leaving 19 bases in between. Synthesis of TCR cDNA relied on 5'RACE template switching, a step that introduced a universal primer site along with unique molecular identifiers. cDNA synthesis was primed from both the TCR alpha and TCR beta constant segments. Library amplification involved two PCR steps, and the second step added sample barcodes and sequencing adapters. Sequencing of the libraries was done on either Illumina HiSeq 2500 (2x100 bp) or NovaSeq (2x150 bp). As for the authors' bioinformatics: MIGEC was used to demultiplex reads and collapse the reads into UMI consensus sequences, and MiXCR was used for V(D)J alignment. Using edgeR on replicate PBMC samples, clonotypes were called vaccine-responding if FDR was below 0.01 and the log2 fold change was above 5 up to day 15. Each bulk clonotype received a CD4 or CD8 identity based on whether the sequenced CD4 or CD8 repertoire contained that clonotype at higher abundance. The public sequencing data were trimmed at Q25 with fastp and processed into clonotypes with MiXCR by TCRdb, which kept only in-frame beta chains. Every distinct CDR3 protein forms one entry, paired with its most common genes and DNA. Here the V and J calls rest on TCRdb's processing, not on the authors' analysis. The sample table holds some 150,000 distinct CDR3 sequences, of which about 7% were seen once. Under 0.7% of the sample lies in the top ten.

The sequence joins TRBV7-8 to TRBJ1-2; TRBD1 is possibly the D segment (6 matching bases). The sequencing used CD4+ T cells sorted from PBMCs, collected 10 days after the yellow fever booster vaccination. This sequence originates from a man between 25 and 39 years old who received the YFV17D yellow fever vaccine. Read as DNA, the sequence is TGTGCCAGCAGCTTGACCTTCCGGACCGGGGGCGGCTACACCTTC. Its product reads: CASSLTFRTGGGYTF.